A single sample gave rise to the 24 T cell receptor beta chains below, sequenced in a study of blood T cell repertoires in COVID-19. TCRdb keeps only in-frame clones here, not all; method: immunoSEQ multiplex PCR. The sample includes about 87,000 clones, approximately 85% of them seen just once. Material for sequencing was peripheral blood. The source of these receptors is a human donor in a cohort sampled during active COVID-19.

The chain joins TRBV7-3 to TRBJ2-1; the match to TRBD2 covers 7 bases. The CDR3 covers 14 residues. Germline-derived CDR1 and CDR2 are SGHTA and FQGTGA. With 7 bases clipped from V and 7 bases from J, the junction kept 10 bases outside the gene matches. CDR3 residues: CASKLARSGNEQFF. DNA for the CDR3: TGTGCCAGCAAACTAGCGAGGTCGGGGAATGAGCAGTTCTTC.

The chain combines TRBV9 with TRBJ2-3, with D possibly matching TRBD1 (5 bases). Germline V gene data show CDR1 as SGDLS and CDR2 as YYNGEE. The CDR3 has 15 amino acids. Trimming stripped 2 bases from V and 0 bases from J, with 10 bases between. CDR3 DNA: TGTGCCAGCAGCGTGCAGGGTAGAAGCACAGATACGCAGTATTTT. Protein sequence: CASSVQGRSTDTQYF.

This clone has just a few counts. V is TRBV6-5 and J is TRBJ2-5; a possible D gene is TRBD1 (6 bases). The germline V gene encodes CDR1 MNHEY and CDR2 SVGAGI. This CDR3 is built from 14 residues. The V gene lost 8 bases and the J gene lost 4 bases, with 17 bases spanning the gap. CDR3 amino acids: CASGQGPFPETQYF. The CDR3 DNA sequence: TGTGCCAGCGGGCAGGGGCCCTTCCCAGAGACCCAGTACTTC.

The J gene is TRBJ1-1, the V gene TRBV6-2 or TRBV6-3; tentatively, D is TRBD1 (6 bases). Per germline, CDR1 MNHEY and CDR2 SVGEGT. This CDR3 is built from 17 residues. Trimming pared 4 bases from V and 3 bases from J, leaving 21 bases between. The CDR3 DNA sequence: TGTGCCAGCAGTTCGGTGCCACGAAACAGGGTACACACTGAAGCTTTCTTT. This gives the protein CASSSVPRNRVHTEAFF.

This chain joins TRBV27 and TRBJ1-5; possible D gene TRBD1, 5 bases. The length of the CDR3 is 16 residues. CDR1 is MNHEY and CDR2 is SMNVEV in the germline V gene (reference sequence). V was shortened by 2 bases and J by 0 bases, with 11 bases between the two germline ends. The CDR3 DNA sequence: TGTGCCAGCAGTTTAAGGGGCGTAAATAGCAATCAGCCCCAGCATTTT. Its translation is CASSLRGVNSNQPQHF.

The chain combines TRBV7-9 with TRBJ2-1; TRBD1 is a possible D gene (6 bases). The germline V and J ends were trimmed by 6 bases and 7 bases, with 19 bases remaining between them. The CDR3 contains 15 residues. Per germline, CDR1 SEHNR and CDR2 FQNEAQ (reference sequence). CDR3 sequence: CASSTVPGAWNEQFF. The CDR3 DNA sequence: TGTGCCAGCAGTACTGTCCCAGGGGCCTGGAATGAGCAGTTCTTC.

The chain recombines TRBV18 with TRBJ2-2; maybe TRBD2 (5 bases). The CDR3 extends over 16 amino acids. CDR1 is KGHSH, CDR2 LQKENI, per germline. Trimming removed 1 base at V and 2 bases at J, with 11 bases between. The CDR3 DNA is TGTGCCAGCTCACCACGGTTCGGGATCAACACCGGGGAGCTGTTTTTT. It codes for CASSPRFGINTGELFF.

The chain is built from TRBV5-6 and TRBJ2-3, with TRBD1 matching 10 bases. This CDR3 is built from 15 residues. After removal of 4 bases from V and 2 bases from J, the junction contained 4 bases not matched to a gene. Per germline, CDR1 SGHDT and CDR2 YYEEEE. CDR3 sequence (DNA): TGTGCCAGCAGCCCCGGGACAGGGGACACAGATACGCAGTATTTT. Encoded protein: CASSPGTGDTDTQYF.

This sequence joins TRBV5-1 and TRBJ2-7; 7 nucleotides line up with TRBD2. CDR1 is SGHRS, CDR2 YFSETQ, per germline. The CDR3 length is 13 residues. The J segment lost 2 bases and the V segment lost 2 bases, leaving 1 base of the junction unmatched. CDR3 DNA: TGCGCCAGCAGCTTTGGGACTACCTACGAGCAGTACTTC. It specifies CASSFGTTYEQYF.

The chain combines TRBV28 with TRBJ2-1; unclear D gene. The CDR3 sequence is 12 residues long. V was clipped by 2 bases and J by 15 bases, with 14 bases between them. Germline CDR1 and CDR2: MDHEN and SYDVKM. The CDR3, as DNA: TGTGCCAGCAGTTTAAACAGCCCCCCGTGGTTCTTC. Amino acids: CASSLNSPPWFF.

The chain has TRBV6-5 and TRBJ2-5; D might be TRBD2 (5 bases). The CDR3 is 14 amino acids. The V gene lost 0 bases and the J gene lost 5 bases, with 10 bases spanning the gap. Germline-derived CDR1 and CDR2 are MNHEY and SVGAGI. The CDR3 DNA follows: TGTGCCAGCAGTTACTCTTCCGGCGGGGAGACCCAGTACTTC. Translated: CASSYSSGGETQYF.

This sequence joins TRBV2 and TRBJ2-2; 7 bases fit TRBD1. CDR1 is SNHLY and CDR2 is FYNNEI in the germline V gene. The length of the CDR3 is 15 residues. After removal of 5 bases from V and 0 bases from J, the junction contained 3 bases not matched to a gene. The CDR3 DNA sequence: TGTGCCAGCAGTTCCGGGACAGCGAACACCGGGGAGCTGTTTTTT. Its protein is CASSSGTANTGELFF.

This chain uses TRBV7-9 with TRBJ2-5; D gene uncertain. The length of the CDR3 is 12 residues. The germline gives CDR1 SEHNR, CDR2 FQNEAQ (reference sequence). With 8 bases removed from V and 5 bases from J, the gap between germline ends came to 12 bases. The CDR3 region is CASEYQKETQYF. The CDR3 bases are TGTGCCAGCGAATATCAGAAGGAGACCCAGTACTTC. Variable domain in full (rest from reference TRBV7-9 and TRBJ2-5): DTGVSQNPRHKITKRGQNVTFRCDPISEHNRLYWYRQTLGQGPEFLTYFQNEAQLEKSRLLSDRFSAERPKGSFSTLEIQRTEQGDSAMYLCASEYQKETQYFGPGTRLLVL.

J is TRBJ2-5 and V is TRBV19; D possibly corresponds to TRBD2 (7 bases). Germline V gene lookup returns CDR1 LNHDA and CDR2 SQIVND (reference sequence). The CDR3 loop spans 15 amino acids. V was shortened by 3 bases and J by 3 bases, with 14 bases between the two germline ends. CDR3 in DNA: TGTGCCAGTAGTATGGGGAGGGGGACCGAAGAGACCCAGTACTTC. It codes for CASSMGRGTEETQYF.

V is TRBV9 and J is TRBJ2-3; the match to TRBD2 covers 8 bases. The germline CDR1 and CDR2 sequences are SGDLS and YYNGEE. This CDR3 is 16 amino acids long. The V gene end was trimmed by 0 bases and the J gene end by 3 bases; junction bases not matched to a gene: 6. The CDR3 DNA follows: TGTGCCAGCAGCGTAGGTAGCGGGGTGGGTACAGATACGCAGTATTTT. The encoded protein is CASSVGSGVGTDTQYF.

As DNA, the CDR3 is TGTGCCAGCAGCTTAGGCGGGGGGAACACCGGGGAGCTGTTTTTT. It yields the protein CASSLGGGNTGELFF. The gene calls are TRBV11-2 and TRBJ2-2, with 7 bases lining up with TRBD2. J gave up 1 base and V 1 base, and 0 bases lay outside the gene matches. CDR1 and CDR2 from the germline V gene are SGHAT and FQNNGV. The CDR3 extends over 15 amino acids.

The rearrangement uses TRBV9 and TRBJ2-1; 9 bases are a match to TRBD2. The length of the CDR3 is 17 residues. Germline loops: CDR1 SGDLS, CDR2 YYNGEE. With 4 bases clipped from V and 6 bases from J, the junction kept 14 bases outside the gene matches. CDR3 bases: TGTGCCAGCAGCCCCGGGGGTCTAGCGGGGAGGTCCAATGAGCAGTTCTTC. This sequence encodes CASSPGGLAGRSNEQFF.

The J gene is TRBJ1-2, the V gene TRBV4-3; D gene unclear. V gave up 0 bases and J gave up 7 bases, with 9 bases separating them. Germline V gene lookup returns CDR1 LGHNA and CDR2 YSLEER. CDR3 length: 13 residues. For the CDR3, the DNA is TGCGCCAGCAGCCAAGATCTCGAGTTTGGCTACACCTTC. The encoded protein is CASSQDLEFGYTF.

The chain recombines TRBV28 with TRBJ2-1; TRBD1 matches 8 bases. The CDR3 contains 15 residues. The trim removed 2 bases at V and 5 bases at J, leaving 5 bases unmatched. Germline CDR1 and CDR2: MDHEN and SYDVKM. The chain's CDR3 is CASSLTGGINNEQFF. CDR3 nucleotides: TGTGCCAGCAGTTTAACAGGGGGTATCAACAATGAGCAGTTCTTC.

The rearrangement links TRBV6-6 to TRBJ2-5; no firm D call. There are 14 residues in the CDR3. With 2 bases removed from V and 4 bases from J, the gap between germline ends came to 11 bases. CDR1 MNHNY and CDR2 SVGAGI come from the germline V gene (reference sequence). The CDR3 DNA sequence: TGTGCCAGCAGTTACGGCGGAACCGGAGAGACCCAGTACTTC. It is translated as CASSYGGTGETQYF.

The CDR3 nucleotides read TGTGCCAGCAGCCACTTTGGCTACACCTTC. This sequence encodes CASSHFGYTF. This chain joins TRBV6-5 and TRBJ1-2, with D uncertain. The CDR3 length is 10 residues. V was shortened by 6 bases and J by 7 bases, with 6 bases between the two germline ends. Per germline, CDR1 MNHEY and CDR2 SVGAGI.

The CDR3 sequence: CASSQNQGYEQYF. Written as DNA, the CDR3 is TGCGCCAGCAGCCAAAACCAGGGCTACGAGCAGTACTTC. The chain joins TRBV4-1 to TRBJ2-7; the D gene is possibly TRBD1 (5 bases). V lost 2 bases, J lost 3 bases, and 8 bases lay in between. The germline CDR1 and CDR2 sequences are MGHRA and YSYEKL. The CDR3 runs 13 residues.

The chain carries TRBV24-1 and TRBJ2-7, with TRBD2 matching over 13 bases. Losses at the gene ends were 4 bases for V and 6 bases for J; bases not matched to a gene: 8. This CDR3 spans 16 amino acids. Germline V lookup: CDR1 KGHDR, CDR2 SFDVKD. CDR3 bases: TGTGCCACCAGTGACCCACGGACTAGCGGGAGAGGCGAGCAGTACTTC. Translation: CATSDPRTSGRGEQYF.

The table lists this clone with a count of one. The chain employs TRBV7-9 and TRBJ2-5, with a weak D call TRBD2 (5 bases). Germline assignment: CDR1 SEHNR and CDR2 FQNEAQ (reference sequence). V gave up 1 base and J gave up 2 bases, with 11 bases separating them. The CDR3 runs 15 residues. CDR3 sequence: CASSLGRAVQETQYF. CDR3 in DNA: TGTGCCAGCAGCTTAGGGCGGGCAGTACAAGAGACCCAGTACTTC.